Listed here are 17 T cell receptor beta chains from one sample, sequenced in a study of blood T cell repertoires in COVID-19 (dated by TCRdb to about 2020). The library came from the immunoSEQ multiplex PCR assay. This immuneACCESS table, as held by TCRdb, lists in-frame sequences with V and J called but not all clones. Of the missing ones, under half trace to an unresolved V gene in checked studies; the others have no known cause. The sample has tens of thousands of clones on record, 84% of them singletons. Clones ranked in the top ten supply around 1.5% of the sample. The specimen sequenced was peripheral blood. The receptors were sampled from a man aged 45 to 65 with acute or convalescent COVID-19.

This clone was seen a single time. The gene calls are TRBV7-2 and TRBJ2-5, with TRBD2 matching 14 bases. This CDR3 spans 17 amino acids. The trim removed 4 bases at V and 4 bases at J, leaving 8 bases unmatched. CDR1 and CDR2 from the germline V gene are SGHTA and FQGNSA. The CDR3 DNA follows: TGTGCCAGCAGCTCGCCGTTTGGGACTAGCGGGAGAGAGACCCAGTACTTC. It yields the protein CASSSPFGTSGRETQYF. The entire variable domain, with the rest obtained from reference TRBV7-2 and TRBJ2-5, is as follows: GAGVSQSPSNKVTEKGKDVELRCDPISGHTALYWYRQSLGQGLEFLIYFQGNSAPDKSGLPSDRFSAERTGGSVSTLTIQRTQQEDSAVYLCASSSPFGTSGRETQYFGPGTRLLVL.

The J gene is TRBJ2-7, the V gene TRBV19; 11 bases are shared with TRBD1. CDR1 is LNHDA, CDR2 SQIVND, per germline (reference sequence). The CDR3 covers 14 residues. Trimming removed 6 bases from V and 6 bases from J; junction bases left unmatched: 7. CDR3 sequence: CASRGTGGNGEQYF. The CDR3 nucleotides are TGTGCCAGTAGGGGGACAGGGGGGAATGGCGAGCAGTACTTC.

The chain has TRBV27 and TRBJ2-7; D ambiguous. The germline CDR1 and CDR2 sequences are MNHEY and SMNVEV (reference sequence). This CDR3 is 11 amino acids long. V gave up 2 bases and J gave up 6 bases, with 5 bases separating them. CDR3 nucleotides: TGTGCCAGCAGTTTAGAGGCCGAGCAGTACTTC. Translation: CASSLEAEQYF.

CDR3 sequence reads: CASSQGAGADTQYF. Written as DNA, the CDR3 is TGCGCCAGCAGCCAAGGGGCGGGGGCAGATACGCAGTATTTT. J is TRBJ2-3 and V is TRBV4-1, with TRBD2 identical over 7 bases. CDR1 and CDR2 (germline): MGHRA, YSYEKL. The length of the CDR3 is 14 residues. Trimming took 1 base from V and 4 from J; bases not matched to a gene: 2.

The chain uses TRBV7-8 and TRBJ2-7; a possible D gene is TRBD2 (7 bases). The V gene lost 7 bases and the J gene lost 0 bases, with 19 bases spanning the gap. Looked up from germline, CDR1 is SGHVS and CDR2 is FQNEAQ. CDR3 length: 16 residues. CDR3 sequence (DNA): TGTGCCAGCACCATATTGGGGGGGCTGAGCTCCTACGAGCAGTACTTC. Translated: CASTILGGLSSYEQYF. Combining the CDR3 with reference TRBV7-8 and TRBJ2-7 gives the whole variable domain GAGVSQSPRYKVAKRGQDVALRCDPISGHVSLFWYQQALGQGPEFLTYFQNEAQLDKSGLPSDRFFAERPEGSVSTLKIQRTQQEDSAVYLCASTILGGLSSYEQYFGPGTRLTVT.

The chain couples TRBV7-9 to TRBJ1-4; a weak D match, TRBD1 (5 bases). Trimming cost V 6 bases and J 7 bases, with 15 bases left between them. Germline CDR1 SEHNR, CDR2 FQNEAQ (reference sequence). This CDR3 has 14 amino acids. CDR3 protein: CASRPGTYGEKLFF. CDR3 DNA: TGTGCCAGCAGGCCCGGGACTTACGGTGAAAAACTGTTTTTT. Drawing the rest from reference TRBV7-9 and TRBJ1-4, the complete variable domain is DTGVSQNPRHKITKRGQNVTFRCDPISEHNRLYWYRQTLGQGPEFLTYFQNEAQLEKSRLLSDRFSAERPKGSFSTLEIQRTEQGDSAMYLCASRPGTYGEKLFFGSGTQLSVL.

The V call is TRBV11-2, the J call TRBJ2-1; D is perhaps TRBD2 (5 bases). Germline V CDR1 and CDR2: SGHAT, FQNNGV. V lost 3 bases to trimming and J lost 4 bases, with 7 bases between them. The CDR3 totals 13 residues. This CDR3 reads CASSLTGYNEQFF. The CDR3 nucleotides read TGTGCCAGCAGCTTGACGGGATACAATGAGCAGTTCTTC.

This clone was seen a few times. The chain has TRBV20-1 and TRBJ2-1; 11 positions match TRBD2. Germline V gives CDR1 DFQATT, CDR2 SNEGSKA (reference sequence). V trimming: 3 bases; J trimming: 8 bases; junction bases outside the gene matches: 3. CDR3 size: 13 residues. CDR3 sequence: CSASSGGGHEQFF. The CDR3 nucleotides read TGCAGTGCTAGTAGCGGGGGGGGCCATGAGCAGTTCTTC.

This chain connects TRBV28 to TRBJ2-5; 7 bases fit TRBD2. This CDR3 has 20 residues. J was trimmed by 5 bases and V by 6 bases; bases with no gene match: 27. Germline V gene data show CDR1 as MDHEN and CDR2 as SYDVKM. The CDR3 sequence: CASRDGSRLGVREAGETQYF. The DNA for the CDR3 is TGTGCCAGCAGGGATGGGTCGCGGTTAGGGGTTCGGGAGGCAGGGGAGACCCAGTACTTC.

The chain links TRBV5-1 to TRBJ1-5, with D perhaps matching TRBD1 (5 bases). V lost 5 bases and J lost 0, with 12 bases in between. The germline V gene encodes CDR1 SGHRS and CDR2 YFSETQ. The CDR3 is made up of 15 amino acids. In nucleotides, the CDR3 is TGCGCCAGCAGGGCAGGGTTCGGTAGCAATCAGCCCCAGCATTTT. It is translated as CASRAGFGSNQPQHF.

The chain has TRBV5-1 and TRBJ2-7, with TRBD2 matching 7 bases. Germline V lookup: CDR1 SGHRS, CDR2 YFSETQ. V shed 5 bases and J 2 bases; nucleotides not matched to a gene: 4. The CDR3 consists of 13 residues. CDR3 in DNA: TGCGCCAGCAGGGCGGGAGCTACCTACGAGCAGTACTTC. Amino acids: CASRAGATYEQYF.

CDR3 loop: CASSFAGEQYF. CDR3 nucleotides: TGTGCCAGCAGTTTTGCGGGCGAGCAGTACTTC. The V call is TRBV27, the J call TRBJ2-7, with D tentatively TRBD2 (5 bases). Trimming stripped 3 bases from V and 6 bases from J, with 6 bases between. Germline loops: CDR1 MNHEY, CDR2 SMNVEV (reference sequence). The CDR3 contains 11 residues.

This clone was seen just once. CDR3 loop: CASREGQKQLDTQYF. DNA for the CDR3: TGTGCCAGTAGGGAGGGACAGAAGCAACTAGATACGCAGTATTTT. The rearrangement links TRBV19 to TRBJ2-3; weak D call: TRBD1 (7 bases). The germline V and J ends were trimmed by 6 bases and 5 bases, with 18 bases remaining between them. Germline CDR1 LNHDA, CDR2 SQIVND (reference sequence). This CDR3 contains 15 residues.

The V call is TRBV9, the J call TRBJ2-2; TRBD2 aligns across 7 bases. Per the germline V gene, CDR1 is SGDLS and CDR2 is YYNGEE. This CDR3 comprises 13 residues. Trimming cost V 7 bases and J 5 bases; bases outside gene matches: 5. DNA for the CDR3: TGTGCCAGCGCCCGGGGGGATACCGGGGAGCTGTTTTTT. This codes for CASARGDTGELFF.

This chain connects TRBV7-9 to TRBJ1-5; TRBD1 is a possible D gene (6 bases). CDR1 SEHNR and CDR2 FQNEAQ come from the germline V gene (reference sequence). The ends were cut back, 3 bases at V and 5 bases at J, with 14 bases in the middle. The CDR3 covers 15 residues. CDR3 amino acids: CASSLGGALDQPQHF. The CDR3 DNA sequence: TGTGCCAGCAGCTTGGGGGGGGCGCTGGATCAGCCCCAGCATTTT.

V and J are TRBV6-6 and TRBJ1-5, with D possibly TRBD1 on 5 matching bases. CDR3 length: 16 amino acids. The V gene's germline CDR1 is MNHNY and CDR2 SVGAGI (reference sequence). V lost 5 bases to trimming and J lost 2 bases, with 16 bases between them. The CDR3 is CASSGLGTGGNQPQHF. The CDR3 region has the DNA TGTGCCAGCAGTGGATTGGGGACGGGGGGCAATCAGCCCCAGCATTTT.

Here the CDR3 DNA reads TGTGCCAGCAGCTTAGGTCCGGGAGCCTCGAATGAGCAGTTCTTC. This gives the protein CASSLGPGASNEQFF. The V call is TRBV13, the J call TRBJ2-1, with a tentative D call TRBD2 (6 bases). Germline lookup yields CDR1 PRHDT and CDR2 FYEKMQ (reference sequence). V lost 0 bases and J lost 7, with 13 bases in between. This CDR3 region has 15 residues.